The source of this T cell receptor (beta chain) is a study of T cell changes during pregnancy in multiple sclerosis. Method: immunoSEQ multiplex PCR; TCRdb's copy keeps in-frame clones and lacks some. The sample yields approximately 59,000 clones, about 93% seen once. The V and J ends lost 3 bases and 5 bases respectively, with 22 bases between them. This CDR3 comprises 17 residues. The source material was peripheral blood, sampled in the third trimester of pregnancy. The V call is TRBV23-1, the J call TRBJ1-2, with D unclear. TRBV23-1 is designated an ORF whose function remains uncertain. This receptor was obtained from a female donor in good health, enrolled as a control in a pregnancy study. The CDR3, as DNA: TGCGCCAGCAGTCAGGGTACCGAGCCGCCCGGGAGATATGGCTACACCTTC. It specifies CASSQGTEPPGRYGYTF.